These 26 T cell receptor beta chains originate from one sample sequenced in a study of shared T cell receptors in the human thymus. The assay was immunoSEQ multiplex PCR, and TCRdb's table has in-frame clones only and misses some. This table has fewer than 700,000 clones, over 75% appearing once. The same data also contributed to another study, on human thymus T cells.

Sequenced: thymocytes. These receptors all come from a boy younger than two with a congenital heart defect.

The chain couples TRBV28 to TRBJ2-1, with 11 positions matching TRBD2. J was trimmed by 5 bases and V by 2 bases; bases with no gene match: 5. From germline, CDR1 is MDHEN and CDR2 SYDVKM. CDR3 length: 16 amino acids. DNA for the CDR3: TGTGCCAGCAGTTTAATACTAGCGGGAGTCGACAATGAGCAGTTCTTC. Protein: CASSLILAGVDNEQFF.

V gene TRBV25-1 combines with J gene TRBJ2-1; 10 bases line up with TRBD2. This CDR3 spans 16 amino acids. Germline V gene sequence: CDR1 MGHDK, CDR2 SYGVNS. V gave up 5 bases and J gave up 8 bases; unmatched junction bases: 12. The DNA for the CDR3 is TGTGCCAGCAGTCCGGCCACTAGCGGGAATCGCGATGAGCAGTTCTTC. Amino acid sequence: CASSPATSGNRDEQFF.

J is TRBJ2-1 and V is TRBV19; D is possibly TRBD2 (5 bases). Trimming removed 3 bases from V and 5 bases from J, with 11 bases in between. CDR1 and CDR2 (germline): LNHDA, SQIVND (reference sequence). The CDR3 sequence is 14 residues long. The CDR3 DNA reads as TGTGCCAGTAGTATTTACGGGGAAAACAATGAGCAGTTCTTC. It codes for CASSIYGENNEQFF. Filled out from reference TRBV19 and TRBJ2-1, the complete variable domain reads DGGITQSPKYLFRKEGQNVTLSCEQNLNHDAMYWYRQDPGQGLRLIYYSQIVNDFQKGDIAEGYSVSREKKESFPLTVTSAQKNPTAFYLCASSIYGENNEQFFGPGTRLTVL.

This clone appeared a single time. This CDR3 reads CASSPTGTGILLGGNTIYF. CDR3 sequence (DNA): TGCGCCAGCAGCCCGACCGGGACAGGGATCCTTCTTGGAGGAAACACCATATATTTT. This chain uses TRBV5-1 with TRBJ1-3; 9 bases match TRBD1. In germline, CDR1 is SGHRS, CDR2 YFSETQ. CDR3 length: 19 residues. With V trimmed by 4 bases and J by 4 bases, 18 bases remained unmatched.

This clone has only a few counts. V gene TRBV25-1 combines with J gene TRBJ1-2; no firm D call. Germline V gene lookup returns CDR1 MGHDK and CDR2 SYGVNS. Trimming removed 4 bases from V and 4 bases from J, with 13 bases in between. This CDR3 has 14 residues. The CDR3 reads CASSGALFGYGYTF. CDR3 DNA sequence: TGTGCCAGCAGTGGAGCGCTCTTCGGCTATGGCTACACCTTC.

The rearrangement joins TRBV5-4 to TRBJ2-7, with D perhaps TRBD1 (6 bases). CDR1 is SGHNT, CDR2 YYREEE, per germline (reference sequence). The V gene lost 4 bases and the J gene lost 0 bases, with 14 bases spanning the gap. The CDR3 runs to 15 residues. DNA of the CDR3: TGTGCCAGCAGCCCTCCTAGACAGGACTCCTACGAGCAGTACTTC. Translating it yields CASSPPRQDSYEQYF.

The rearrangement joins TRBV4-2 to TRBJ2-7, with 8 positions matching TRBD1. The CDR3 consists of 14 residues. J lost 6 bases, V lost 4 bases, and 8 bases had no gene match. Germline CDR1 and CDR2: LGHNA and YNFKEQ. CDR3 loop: CASSPGQVKTEQYF. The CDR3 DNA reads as TGTGCCAGCAGCCCGGGACAGGTAAAGACCGAGCAGTACTTC.

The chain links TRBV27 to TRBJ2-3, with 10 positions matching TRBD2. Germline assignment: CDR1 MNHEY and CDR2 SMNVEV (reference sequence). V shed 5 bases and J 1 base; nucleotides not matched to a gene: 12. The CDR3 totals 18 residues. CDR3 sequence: CASSRASGSPIGTDTQYF. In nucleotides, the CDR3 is TGTGCCAGCAGTAGGGCTAGCGGGAGTCCTATCGGCACAGATACGCAGTATTTT.

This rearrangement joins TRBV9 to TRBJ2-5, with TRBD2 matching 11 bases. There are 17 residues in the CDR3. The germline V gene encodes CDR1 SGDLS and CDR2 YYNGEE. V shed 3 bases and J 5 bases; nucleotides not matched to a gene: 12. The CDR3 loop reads CASSDQTSGTMRETQYF. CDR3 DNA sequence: TGTGCCAGCAGCGACCAGACTAGCGGGACCATGAGGGAGACCCAGTACTTC.

The CDR3 sequence: CAIGRESHEQFF. CDR3 in DNA: TGTGCCATCGGGCGGGAGAGCCATGAGCAGTTCTTC. V is TRBV10-3 and J is TRBJ2-1, with 7 nucleotides matching TRBD2. V shed 8 bases, J shed 8 bases, and the junction held 6 bases outside the gene matches. The germline gives CDR1 ENHRY, CDR2 SYGVKD. This CDR3 is 12 amino acids long.

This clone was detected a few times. CDR3 sequence (DNA): TGTGCCAGTAGTGCCGCCCGTGGACAGAAGACTAACTATGGCTACACCTTC. Its translation: CASSAARGQKTNYGYTF. V and J are TRBV19 and TRBJ1-2, with D maybe TRBD1 (6 bases). The CDR3 runs to 17 residues. Germline-derived CDR1 and CDR2 are LNHDA and SQIVND (reference sequence). V was shortened by 5 bases and J by 0 bases, with 19 bases between the two germline ends.

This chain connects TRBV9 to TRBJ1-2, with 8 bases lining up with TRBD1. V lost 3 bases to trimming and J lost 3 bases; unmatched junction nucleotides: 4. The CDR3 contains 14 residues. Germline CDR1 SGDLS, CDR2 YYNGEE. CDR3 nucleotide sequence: TGTGCCAGCAGCGCTGGACAGGGCCACTATGGCTACACCTTC. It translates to CASSAGQGHYGYTF.

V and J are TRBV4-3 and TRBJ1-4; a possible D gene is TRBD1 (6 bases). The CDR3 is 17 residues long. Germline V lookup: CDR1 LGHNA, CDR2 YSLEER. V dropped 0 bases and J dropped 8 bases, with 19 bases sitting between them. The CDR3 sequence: CASSQDRKTGFREKLFF. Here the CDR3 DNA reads TGCGCCAGCAGCCAAGATCGAAAGACAGGCTTCAGGGAAAAACTGTTTTTT.

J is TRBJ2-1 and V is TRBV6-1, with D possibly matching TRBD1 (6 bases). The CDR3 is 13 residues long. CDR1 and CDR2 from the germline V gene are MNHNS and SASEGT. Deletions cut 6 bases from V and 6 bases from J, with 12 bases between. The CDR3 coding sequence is TGTGCCAGCAGCGGTCAGGGGCGCAATGAGCAGTTCTTC. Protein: CASSGQGRNEQFF.

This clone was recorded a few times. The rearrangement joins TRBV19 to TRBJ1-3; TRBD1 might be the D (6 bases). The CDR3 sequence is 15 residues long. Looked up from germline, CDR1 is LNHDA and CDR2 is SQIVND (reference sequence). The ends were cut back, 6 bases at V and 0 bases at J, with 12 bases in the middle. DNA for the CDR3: TGTGCCAGTAGGGACAGTTCCCCCTCTGGAAACACCATATATTTT. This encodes CASRDSSPSGNTIYF.

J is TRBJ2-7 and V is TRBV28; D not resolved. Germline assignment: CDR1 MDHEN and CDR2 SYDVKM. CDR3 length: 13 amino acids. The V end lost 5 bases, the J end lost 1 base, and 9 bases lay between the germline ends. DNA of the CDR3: TGTGCCAGCAGTACCTCTAGGTCCTACGAGCAGTACTTC. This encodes CASSTSRSYEQYF.

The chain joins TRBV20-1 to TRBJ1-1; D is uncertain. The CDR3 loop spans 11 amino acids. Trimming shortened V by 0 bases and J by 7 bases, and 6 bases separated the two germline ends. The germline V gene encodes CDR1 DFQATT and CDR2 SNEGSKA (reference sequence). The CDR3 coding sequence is TGCAGTGCTAGAGAGGTCAGTGAAGCTTTCTTT. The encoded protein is CSAREVSEAFF.

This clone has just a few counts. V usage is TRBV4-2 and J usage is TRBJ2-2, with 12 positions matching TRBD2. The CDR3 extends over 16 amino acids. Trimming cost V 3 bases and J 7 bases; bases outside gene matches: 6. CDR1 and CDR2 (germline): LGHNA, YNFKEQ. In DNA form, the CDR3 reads TGTGCCAGCAGCCACGGACTAGCGGGGAAAGGCGGGGAGCTGTTTTTT. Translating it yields CASSHGLAGKGGELFF.

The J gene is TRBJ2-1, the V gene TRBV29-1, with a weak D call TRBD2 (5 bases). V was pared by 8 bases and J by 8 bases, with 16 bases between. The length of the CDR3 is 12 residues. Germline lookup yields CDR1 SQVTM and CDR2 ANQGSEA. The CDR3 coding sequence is TGCAGCACCTCCTGTGAGGGCGATGAGCAGTTCTTC. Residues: CSTSCEGDEQFF.

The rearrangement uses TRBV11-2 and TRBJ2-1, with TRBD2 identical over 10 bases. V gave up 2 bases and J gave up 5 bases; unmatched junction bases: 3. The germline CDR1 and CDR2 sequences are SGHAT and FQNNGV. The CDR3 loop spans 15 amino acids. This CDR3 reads CASSLSLAGDNEQFF. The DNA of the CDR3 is TGTGCCAGCAGCTTAAGCCTAGCGGGAGACAATGAGCAGTTCTTC.

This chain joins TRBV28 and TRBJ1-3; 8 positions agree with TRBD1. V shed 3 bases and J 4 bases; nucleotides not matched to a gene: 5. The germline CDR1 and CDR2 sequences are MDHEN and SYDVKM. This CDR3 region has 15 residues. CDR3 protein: CASSLDREDGNTIYF. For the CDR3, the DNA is TGTGCCAGCAGTTTGGACAGGGAAGACGGAAACACCATATATTTT.

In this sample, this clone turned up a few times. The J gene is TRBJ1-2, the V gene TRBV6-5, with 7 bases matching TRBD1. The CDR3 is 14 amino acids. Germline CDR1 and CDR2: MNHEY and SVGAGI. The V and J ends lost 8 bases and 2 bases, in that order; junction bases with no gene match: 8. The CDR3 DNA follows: TGTGCCAGCGCCAAGACAGGGAGGAACTATGGCTACACCTTC. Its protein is CASAKTGRNYGYTF.

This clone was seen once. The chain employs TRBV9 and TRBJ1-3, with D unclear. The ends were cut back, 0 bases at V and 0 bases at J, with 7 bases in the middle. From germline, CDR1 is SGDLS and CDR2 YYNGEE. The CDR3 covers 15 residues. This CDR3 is CASSVDVSSGNTIYF. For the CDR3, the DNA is TGTGCCAGCAGCGTAGATGTCAGCTCTGGAAACACCATATATTTT.

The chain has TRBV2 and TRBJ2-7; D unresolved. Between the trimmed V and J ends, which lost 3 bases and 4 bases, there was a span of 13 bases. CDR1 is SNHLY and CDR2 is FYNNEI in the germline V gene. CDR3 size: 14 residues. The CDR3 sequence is CASSDPSKEYEQYF. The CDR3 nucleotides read TGTGCCAGCAGTGACCCTTCCAAGGAGTACGAGCAGTACTTC.

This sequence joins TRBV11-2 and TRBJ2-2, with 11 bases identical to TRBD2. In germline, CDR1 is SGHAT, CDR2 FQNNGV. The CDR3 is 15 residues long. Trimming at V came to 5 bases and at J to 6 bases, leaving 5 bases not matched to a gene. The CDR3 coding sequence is TGTGCCAGCAGCCTAGTAGCGGGAGGGCCCGGGGAGCTGTTTTTT. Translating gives CASSLVAGGPGELFF.

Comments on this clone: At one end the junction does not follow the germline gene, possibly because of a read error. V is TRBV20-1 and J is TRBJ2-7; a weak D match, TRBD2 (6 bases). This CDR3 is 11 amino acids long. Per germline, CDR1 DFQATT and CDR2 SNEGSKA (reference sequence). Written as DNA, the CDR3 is TGCAGTGCCCCCCCCGGGGGACTTGAGTCCTTC. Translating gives CSAPPGGLESF.